What follows are 28 T cell receptor beta chains derived from one specimen sequenced in a study of shared clonotypes between healthy human individuals. Some clones are missing from TCRdb's copy, which holds only in-frame ones; the method was immunoSEQ multiplex PCR. The sample lists 400,000 to 600,000 clones; about three quarters were seen once. Sequences were obtained from PBMCs. The receptor set was obtained from a woman in her thirties or forties in good health. Some clones in this sample may be carry-over from other donors' samples.

The chain joins TRBV7-8 to TRBJ1-5; D is uncertain. CDR1 is SGHVS, CDR2 FQNEAQ, per germline. Between the trimmed V and J ends, which lost 1 base and 0 bases, there was a span of 7 bases. CDR3 length: 15 amino acids. The CDR3 DNA is TGTGCCAGCAGCTTAGAAGTTTATAGCAATCAGCCCCAGCATTTT. It specifies CASSLEVYSNQPQHF.

The chain has TRBV7-2 and TRBJ2-2; TRBD2 agrees at 7 bases. V shed 5 bases, J shed 6 bases, and the junction held 6 bases outside the gene matches. The CDR3 runs to 14 residues. Germline CDR1 is SGHTA and CDR2 is FQGNSA. The CDR3 here is CASSPISGSGELFF. Here the CDR3 DNA reads TGTGCCAGCAGCCCCATTAGCGGGTCCGGGGAGCTGTTTTTT.

In DNA form, the CDR3 reads TGTGCCAGTAGTTTCCGGGACAGGCTTTGGGCCCAGTACTTC. This codes for CASSFRDRLWAQYF. The rearrangement joins TRBV19 to TRBJ2-5; 8 positions agree with TRBD1. Trimming at V came to 5 bases and at J to 9 bases, leaving 11 bases not matched to a gene. The CDR3 runs 14 residues. The germline gives CDR1 LNHDA, CDR2 SQIVND (reference sequence).

This chain links TRBV27 with TRBJ1-2, with TRBD1 matching 9 bases. The junction had 6 bases not matched to a gene; V was cut back by 2 bases and J by 8 bases. Germline V CDR1 and CDR2: MNHEY, SMNVEV (reference sequence). The CDR3 is 14 residues long. DNA of the CDR3: TGTGCCAGCAGTTTAATGGGGACAGGGAAAGGCTACACCTTC. As protein: CASSLMGTGKGYTF.

This chain joins TRBV6-5 and TRBJ2-1; 8 positions match TRBD2. The CDR3 loop spans 16 amino acids. Germline CDR1 and CDR2: MNHEY and SVGAGI. With V trimmed by 0 bases and J by 2 bases, 3 bases remained unmatched. In DNA, the CDR3 is TGTGCCAGCAGTTACTCGTGGCGGGAGGCCTACAATGAGCAGTTCTTC. Encoded protein: CASSYSWREAYNEQFF.

J is TRBJ2-1 and V is TRBV6-5, with TRBD1 identical over 11 bases. Trimming cost V 6 bases and J 2 bases; bases outside gene matches: 3. CDR1 and CDR2 from the germline V gene are MNHEY and SVGAGI. The CDR3 totals 15 residues. The CDR3 DNA sequence: TGTGCCAGCAGCAGGGACAGGGGGGCCTACAATGAGCAGTTCTTC. Its protein is CASSRDRGAYNEQFF.

The J gene is TRBJ1-2, the V gene TRBV11-2; D possibly corresponds to TRBD1 (5 bases). The CDR3 is 14 amino acids. The V gene lost 5 bases and the J gene lost 0 bases, with 10 bases spanning the gap. Looked up from germline, CDR1 is SGHAT and CDR2 is FQNNGV. CDR3 coding DNA: TGTGCCAGCAGCCTGACAGAATCTAACTATGGCTACACCTTC. This gives the protein CASSLTESNYGYTF.

This clone was counted once. This rearrangement joins TRBV15 to TRBJ2-7; perhaps D is TRBD1 or TRBD2 (6 bases each). The germline V gene has CDR1 LNHNV and CDR2 YYDKDF (reference sequence). V shed 2 bases and J shed 6 bases, with 14 bases lying between them. There are 14 residues in the CDR3. CDR3 in DNA: TGTGCCACCAGCAGATTAGTTGGGGGGCGCGAGCAGTACTTC. The encoded protein is CATSRLVGGREQYF.

This clone was found a few times. The gene calls are TRBV6-4 and TRBJ2-2; 9 nucleotides agree with TRBD1. The J segment lost 1 base and the V segment lost 0 bases, leaving 0 bases of the junction unmatched. CDR1 is MRHNA and CDR2 is SNTAGT in the germline V gene. The CDR3 is 16 residues long. The CDR3 spells CASSDSDRGNTGELFF. The CDR3 DNA reads as TGTGCCAGCAGTGACTCGGACAGGGGGAACACCGGGGAGCTGTTTTTT.

The chain combines TRBV2 with TRBJ2-5, with D possibly being TRBD1 or TRBD2 (5 bases each). The CDR3 totals 13 residues. Trimming took off 3 bases at V and 6 bases at J, with 11 bases between the two ends. Germline V gives CDR1 SNHLY, CDR2 FYNNEI. The CDR3 coding sequence is TGTGCCAGCAGTGACTCCGGGACGCAGACCCAGTACTTC. Translating gives CASSDSGTQTQYF.

The chain employs TRBV28 and TRBJ2-7; TRBD2 is a possible D gene (5 bases). V dropped 3 bases and J dropped 0 bases, with 15 bases sitting between them. The CDR3 has 16 residues. Germline CDR1 reads MDHEN; CDR2 reads SYDVKM. The CDR3 loop reads CASSFPSSRSSYEQYF. In nucleotides, the CDR3 is TGTGCCAGCAGTTTCCCCTCTAGCAGAAGCTCCTACGAGCAGTACTTC.

V gene TRBV28 combines with J gene TRBJ2-3; 9 positions agree with TRBD2. The CDR3 has 15 amino acids. Unmatched junction bases numbered 6, after V lost 6 bases and J lost 2 bases. Germline lookup yields CDR1 MDHEN and CDR2 SYDVKM. The CDR3 here is CASRDSGSHTDTQYF. The CDR3 nucleotides read TGTGCCAGCAGAGATAGCGGGAGCCACACAGATACGCAGTATTTT.

This clone showed up just a few times. J is TRBJ2-5 and V is TRBV11-1; D is unresolved. The CDR3 contains 13 residues. Germline V gene sequence: CDR1 SGHAT, CDR2 FQDESV (reference sequence). V lost 4 bases and J 5 bases, leaving 11 bases between the germline ends. DNA for the CDR3: TGTGCCAGCAGCTCACGGTCGGTGGAGACCCAGTACTTC. Its protein product is CASSSRSVETQYF.

The count of this clone is one. This chain joins TRBV28 and TRBJ2-5; 9 bases match TRBD2. The CDR3 covers 14 residues. With V trimmed by 3 bases and J by 5 bases, 4 bases remained unmatched. Looked up from germline, CDR1 is MDHEN and CDR2 is SYDVKM. CDR3 bases: TGTGCCAGCAGTTTTTGGCGGGGGGGGGAGACCCAGTACTTC. As protein: CASSFWRGGETQYF. The variable domain in full, completed from reference TRBV28 and TRBJ2-5, reads DVKVTQSSRYLVKRTGEKVFLECVQDMDHENMFWYRQDPGLGLRLIYFSYDVKMKEKGDIPEGYSVSREKKERFSLILESASTNQTSMYLCASSFWRGGETQYFGPGTRLLVL.

This chain connects TRBV5-1 to TRBJ2-3; D tentatively fits TRBD1 or TRBD2 (6 bases each). V gave up 1 base and J gave up 4 bases, with 19 bases separating them. Germline assignment: CDR1 SGHRS and CDR2 YFSETQ. The CDR3 runs to 17 residues. The CDR3 nucleotides read TGCGCCAGCAGCTTGAGACCCGGGGGCGGGATGGCAGATACGCAGTATTTT. It codes for CASSLRPGGGMADTQYF.

This clone came up once. The chain has TRBV10-3 and TRBJ1-5, with D maybe TRBD1 (6 bases). V shed 4 bases and J shed 7 bases, with 14 bases lying between them. The CDR3 loop spans 14 amino acids. Looked up from germline, CDR1 is ENHRY and CDR2 is SYGVKD. For the CDR3, the DNA is TGTGCCATCAGTGCACAGGGTATGGGACAGCCCCAGCATTTT. Its translation is CAISAQGMGQPQHF.

The genes are TRBV7-6 and TRBJ1-2, with D possibly matching TRBD1 (6 bases). There are 16 residues in the CDR3. Germline values: CDR1 SGHVS, CDR2 FNYEAQ. With 4 bases removed from V and 5 bases from J, the gap between germline ends came to 20 bases. The CDR3 region has the DNA TGTGCCAGCAGCTCGGGCCGGGGGCCCCAGAGTTATGGCTACACCTTC. Translation gives CASSSGRGPQSYGYTF.

This clone occurred once. The chain couples TRBV5-1 to TRBJ2-2, with D perhaps TRBD2 (6 bases). Per germline, CDR1 SGHRS and CDR2 YFSETQ. The CDR3 consists of 15 residues. V dropped 4 bases and J dropped 5 bases, with 15 bases sitting between them. DNA of the CDR3: TGCGCCAGCAGCCCGGATGGCGGGGATACCGGGGAGCTGTTTTTT. Its protein is CASSPDGGDTGELFF. Supplemented by reference TRBV5-1 and TRBJ2-2, the full variable domain reads KAGVTQTPRYLIKTRGQQVTLSCSPISGHRSVSWYQQTPGQGLQFLFEYFSETQRNKGNFPGRFSGRQFSNSRSEMNVSTLELGDSALYLCASSPDGGDTGELFFGEGSRLTVL.

This sequence joins TRBV19 and TRBJ2-6; no reliable D call. The CDR3 covers 16 residues. Trimming stripped 7 bases from V and 4 bases from J, with 17 bases between. In germline, CDR1 is LNHDA, CDR2 SQIVND (reference sequence). CDR3 in DNA: TGTGCCAGTACCCAGGTAACTATGGTGGGGGCCAACGTCCTGACTTTC. This sequence encodes CASTQVTMVGANVLTF. The whole variable domain, filled in from reference TRBV19 and TRBJ2-6, reads DGGITQSPKYLFRKEGQNVTLSCEQNLNHDAMYWYRQDPGQGLRLIYYSQIVNDFQKGDIAEGYSVSREKKESFPLTVTSAQKNPTAFYLCASTQVTMVGANVLTFGAGSRLTVL.

The gene calls are TRBV19 and TRBJ2-2; D uncertain. CDR1 LNHDA and CDR2 SQIVND come from the germline V gene (reference sequence). This CDR3 has 14 residues. Trimming stripped 7 bases from V and 0 bases from J, with 9 bases between. This CDR3 reads CASTVGSNTGELFF. CDR3 sequence (DNA): TGTGCCAGTACGGTCGGGTCGAACACCGGGGAGCTGTTTTTT.

V usage is TRBV2 and J usage is TRBJ2-7, with 12 bases that match TRBD1. The germline V gene encodes CDR1 SNHLY and CDR2 FYNNEI. The CDR3 is 15 amino acids. The ends lost 8 bases at V and 2 bases at J; junction bases unmatched: 7. The CDR3 DNA reads as TGTGCCAGCTCCGGGACAGGGGGCGATGCCTACGAGCAGTACTTC. It is translated as CASSGTGGDAYEQYF.

This CDR3 is CASSLSGVSNEQFF. Here the CDR3 DNA reads TGTGCCAGCAGCCTTAGCGGGGTGAGCAATGAGCAGTTCTTC. The chain has TRBV7-9 and TRBJ2-1; 8 positions agree with TRBD2. Germline loops: CDR1 SEHNR, CDR2 FQNEAQ (reference sequence). The CDR3 consists of 14 residues. With V trimmed by 5 bases and J by 6 bases, 6 bases remained unmatched.

The V gene is TRBV9, the J gene TRBJ2-2; D is possibly TRBD1 (5 bases). The CDR3 contains 15 residues. The germline V gene encodes CDR1 SGDLS and CDR2 YYNGEE. V was cut by 0 bases and J by 0 bases, with 6 bases left in between. This CDR3 is CASSVGTPNTGELFF. The CDR3 nucleotides read TGTGCCAGCAGCGTAGGGACACCGAACACCGGGGAGCTGTTTTTT.

This clone was seen once. J is TRBJ2-1 and V is TRBV21-1; the DNA was not used to check the table's D call, TRBD2. TRBV21-1 is a listed pseudogene. This CDR3 region has 15 residues. The CDR3 sequence: CASNEGLFPPGEQFF. The CDR3 DNA follows: TGTGCCAGCAATGAGGGACTTTTCCCCCCAGGGGAGCAGTTCTTC.

The chain combines TRBV4-1 with TRBJ2-7; 12 bases match TRBD1. There are 16 residues in the CDR3. Germline loops: CDR1 MGHRA, CDR2 YSYEKL. V shed 2 bases and J 5 bases; nucleotides not matched to a gene: 7. CDR3 sequence (DNA): TGCGCCAGCAGCCAAAGTCCGGGACAGGGGGCAGACGAGCAGTACTTC. This sequence encodes CASSQSPGQGADEQYF.

This clone showed up just once. V usage is TRBV10-1 and J usage is TRBJ2-7; the match to TRBD2 covers 10 bases. This CDR3 spans 18 amino acids. Unmatched junction bases numbered 14, after V lost 6 bases and J lost 0 bases. CDR1 is WNHNN, CDR2 SYGVQD, per germline (reference sequence). Here the CDR3 DNA reads TGCGCCAGCAGCCCGGGACAGCCAGCGGGAGGGCCCTCCTACGAGCAGTACTTC. Its protein product is CASSPGQPAGGPSYEQYF.

Only one count was recorded for this clone. The chain couples TRBV15 to TRBJ2-3; no definite D call. The CDR3 sequence is 17 residues long. V lost 0 bases and J 3 bases, leaving 16 bases between the germline ends. Germline V gene data show CDR1 as LNHNV and CDR2 as YYDKDF (reference sequence). The CDR3: CATSRDRRPKATDTQYF. As DNA, the CDR3 is TGTGCCACCAGCAGAGATAGGCGCCCTAAGGCGACAGATACGCAGTATTTT.

V is TRBV18 and J is TRBJ1-1, with D maybe TRBD1 (5 bases). Germline V lookup: CDR1 KGHSH, CDR2 LQKENI. The CDR3 sequence is 13 residues long. Trimming left V 6 bases short and J 1 base short, with 9 bases between. The CDR3 spells CASSQTENTEAFF. CDR3 coding DNA: TGTGCCAGCTCGCAGACAGAGAACACTGAAGCTTTCTTT.